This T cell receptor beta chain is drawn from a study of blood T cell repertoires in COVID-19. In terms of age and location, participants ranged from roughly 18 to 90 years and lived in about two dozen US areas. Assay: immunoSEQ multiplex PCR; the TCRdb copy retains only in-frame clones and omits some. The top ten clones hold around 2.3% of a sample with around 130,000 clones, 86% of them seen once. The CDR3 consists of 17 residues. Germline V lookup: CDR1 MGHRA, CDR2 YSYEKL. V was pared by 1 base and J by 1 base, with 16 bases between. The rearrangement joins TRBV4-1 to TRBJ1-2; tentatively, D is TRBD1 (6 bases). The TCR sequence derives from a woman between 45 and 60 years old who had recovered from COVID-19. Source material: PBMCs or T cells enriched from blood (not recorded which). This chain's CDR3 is CASSQAPQGPLNYGYTF. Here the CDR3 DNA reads TGCGCCAGCAGCCAAGCACCTCAGGGGCCTCTTAACTATGGCTACACCTTC.